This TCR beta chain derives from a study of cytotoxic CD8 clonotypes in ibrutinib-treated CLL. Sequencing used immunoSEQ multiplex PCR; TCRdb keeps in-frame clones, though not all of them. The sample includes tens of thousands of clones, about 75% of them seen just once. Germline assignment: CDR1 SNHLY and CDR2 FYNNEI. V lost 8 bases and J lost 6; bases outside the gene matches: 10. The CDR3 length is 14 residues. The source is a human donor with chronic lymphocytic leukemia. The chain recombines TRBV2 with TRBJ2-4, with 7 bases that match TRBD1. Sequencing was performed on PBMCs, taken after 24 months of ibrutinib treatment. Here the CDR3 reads CASSDRDGLNIQYF. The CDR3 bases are TGTGCCAGCTCAGACAGGGACGGCTTAAACATTCAGTACTTC.